The rows below give T cell receptor beta chains drawn from one sample of a study of human T cells and chemical hapten exposure. TCRdb fed the reads into MiXCR, producing one record per CDR3 protein. The data show about 120,000 distinct CDR3 sequences, 8.5% to 9% seen once. Sequences were obtained from whole blood. Receptor source: a human donor in good health. Some clones in this sample may be carry-over from other donors' samples. CDR3s include the opening cysteine and the closing phenylalanine or tryptophan. A D gene is named only where the DNA matches it firmly. The size of a clone is reported for some rows only, either as once, few or many, or as a class for expanded clones.

J gene,clone size,D gene,V gene,CDR3 protein,CDR3 DNA
TRBJ1-6,few,NA,TRBV10-3,CAIRPTPNYNSPLHF,TGTGCCATCAGACCTACACCGAACTATAATTCACCCCTCCACTTT
TRBJ2-2,few,NA,TRBV11-1,CASSLVTGSTGELFF,TGTGCCAGCAGCTTAGTGACAGGCTCTACCGGGGAGCTGTTTTTT
TRBJ1-2,many,NA,TRBV12-3/TRBV12-4,CASSRRVYSYGYTF,TGTGCCAGCAGCCGACGCGTGTACAGCTATGGCTACACCTTC
TRBJ2-1,few,TRBD2,TRBV19,CASSIAGGTYNEQFF,TGTGCCAGTAGTATAGCGGGAGGGACCTACAATGAGCAGTTCTTC
TRBJ1-5,many,NA,TRBV20-1,CSARQGLLNQPQHF,TGCAGTGCTAGGCAAGGCCTGCTGAATCAGCCCCAGCATTTT
TRBJ2-5,many,TRBD2,TRBV5-4,CASSSGTRSGTQYF,TGTGCCAGCAGCTCGGGGACTAGATCGGGGACCCAGTACTTC
TRBJ2-5,NA,TRBD1,TRBV12-3/TRBV12-4,CASSDGITGTGNSETQYF,TGTGCCAGCAGTGATGGTATTACCGGGACAGGGAATAGCGAGACCCAGTACTTC
TRBJ1-4,many,NA,TRBV20-1,CSANQGTATNEKLFF,TGCAGTGCTAACCAGGGTACTGCAACTAATGAAAAACTGTTTTTT
TRBJ1-6,many,NA,TRBV12-3/TRBV12-4,CASSFGMSAGWNSPLHF,TGTGCCAGCAGTTTTGGGATGAGCGCAGGGTGGAATTCACCCCTCCACTTT
TRBJ1-4,many,TRBD1,TRBV3-1,CASSQGQGGEKLFF,TGTGCCAGCAGCCAGGGACAGGGAGGCGAAAAACTGTTTTTT